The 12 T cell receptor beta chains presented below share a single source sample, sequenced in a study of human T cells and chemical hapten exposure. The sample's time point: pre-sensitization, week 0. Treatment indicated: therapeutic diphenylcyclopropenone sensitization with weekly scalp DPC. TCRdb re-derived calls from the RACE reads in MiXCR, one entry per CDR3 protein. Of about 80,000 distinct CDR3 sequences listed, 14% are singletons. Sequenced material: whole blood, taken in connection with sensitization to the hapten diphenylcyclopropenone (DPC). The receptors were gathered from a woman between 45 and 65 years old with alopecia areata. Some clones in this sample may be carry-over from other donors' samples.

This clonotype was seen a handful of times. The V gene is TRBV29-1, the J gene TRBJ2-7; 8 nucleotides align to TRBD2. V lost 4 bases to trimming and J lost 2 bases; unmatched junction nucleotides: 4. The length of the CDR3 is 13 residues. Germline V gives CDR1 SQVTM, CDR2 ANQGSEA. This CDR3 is CSVAIAGPYEQYF. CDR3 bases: TGCAGCGTTGCTATAGCGGGACCCTACGAGCAGTACTTC.

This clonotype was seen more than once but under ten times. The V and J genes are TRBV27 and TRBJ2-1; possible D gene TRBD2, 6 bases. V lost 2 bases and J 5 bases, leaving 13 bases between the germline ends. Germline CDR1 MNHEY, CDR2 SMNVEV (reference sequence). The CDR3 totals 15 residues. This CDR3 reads CASSLRPSADNEQFF. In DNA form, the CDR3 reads TGTGCCAGCAGTTTACGGCCTAGCGCCGACAATGAGCAGTTCTTC.

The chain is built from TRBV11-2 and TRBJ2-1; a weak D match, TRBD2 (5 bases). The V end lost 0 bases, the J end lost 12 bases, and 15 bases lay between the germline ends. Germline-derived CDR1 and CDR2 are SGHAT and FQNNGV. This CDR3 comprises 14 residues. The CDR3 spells CASSLDRTGIWQFF. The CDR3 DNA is TGTGCCAGCAGCTTAGATCGTACGGGAATCTGGCAGTTCTTC.

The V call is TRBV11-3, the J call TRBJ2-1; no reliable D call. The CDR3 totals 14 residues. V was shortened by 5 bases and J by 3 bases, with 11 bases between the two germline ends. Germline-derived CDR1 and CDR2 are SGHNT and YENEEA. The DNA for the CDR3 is TGTGCCAGCAGCCCCCGCCGCCACTACAATGAGCAGTTCTTC. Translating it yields CASSPRRHYNEQFF.

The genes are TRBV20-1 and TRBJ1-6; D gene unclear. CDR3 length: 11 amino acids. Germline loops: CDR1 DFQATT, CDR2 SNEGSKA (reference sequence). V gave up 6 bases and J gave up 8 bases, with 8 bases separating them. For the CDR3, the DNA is TGCAGTGCAAATAGTCATTCACCCCTCCACTTT. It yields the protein CSANSHSPLHF.

The CDR3 protein is CSATRGLAGYNEQFF. CDR3 nucleotides: TGCAGTGCTACTCGAGGACTAGCGGGCTACAATGAGCAGTTCTTC. This chain uses TRBV20-1 with TRBJ2-1; 11 bases map to TRBD2. Trimming at V came to 4 bases and at J to 3 bases, leaving 5 bases not matched to a gene. Germline assignment: CDR1 DFQATT and CDR2 SNEGSKA (reference sequence). The CDR3 consists of 15 residues.

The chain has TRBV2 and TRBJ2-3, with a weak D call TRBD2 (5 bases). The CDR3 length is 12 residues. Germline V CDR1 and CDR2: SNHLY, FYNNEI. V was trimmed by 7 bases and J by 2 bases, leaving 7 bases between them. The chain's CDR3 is CASTDFTDTQYF. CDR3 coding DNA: TGTGCCAGCACGGACTTCACAGATACGCAGTATTTT.

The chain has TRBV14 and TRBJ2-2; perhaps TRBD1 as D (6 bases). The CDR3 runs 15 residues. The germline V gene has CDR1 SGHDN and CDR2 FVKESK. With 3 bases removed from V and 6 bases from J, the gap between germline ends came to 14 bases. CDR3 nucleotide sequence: TGTGCCAGCAGCCAGACAAACCCAGGGGCCGGGGAGCTGTTTTTT. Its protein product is CASSQTNPGAGELFF. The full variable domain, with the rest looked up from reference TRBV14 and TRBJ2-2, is EAGVTQFPSHSVIEKGQTVTLRCDPISGHDNLYWYRRVMGKEIKFLLHFVKESKQDESGMPNNRFLAERTGGTYSTLKVQPAELEDSGVYFCASSQTNPGAGELFFGEGSRLTVL.

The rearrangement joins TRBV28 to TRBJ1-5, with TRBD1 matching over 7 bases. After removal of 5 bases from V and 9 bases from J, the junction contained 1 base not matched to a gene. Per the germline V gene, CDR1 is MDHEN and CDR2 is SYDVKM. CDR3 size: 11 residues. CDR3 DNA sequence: TGTGCCAGCAGTGACAGGGTGCCCCAGCATTTT. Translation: CASSDRVPQHF. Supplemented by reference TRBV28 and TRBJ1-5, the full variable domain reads DVKVTQSSRYLVKRTGEKVFLECVQDMDHENMFWYRQDPGLGLRLIYFSYDVKMKEKGDIPEGYSVSREKKERFSLILESASTNQTSMYLCASSDRVPQHFGDGTRLSIL.

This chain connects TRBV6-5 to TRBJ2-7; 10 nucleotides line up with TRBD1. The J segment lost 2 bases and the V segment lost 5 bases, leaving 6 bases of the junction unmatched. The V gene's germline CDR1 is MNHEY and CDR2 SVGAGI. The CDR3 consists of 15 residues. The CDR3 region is CASSIHDRGPYEQYF. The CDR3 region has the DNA TGTGCCAGCAGTATCCATGACAGGGGGCCCTACGAGCAGTACTTC.

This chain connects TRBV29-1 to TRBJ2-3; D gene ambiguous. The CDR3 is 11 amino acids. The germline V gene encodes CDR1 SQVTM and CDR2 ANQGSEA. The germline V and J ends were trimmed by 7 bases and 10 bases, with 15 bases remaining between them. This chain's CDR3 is CSGGQTDAQYF. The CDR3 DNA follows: TGCAGCGGCGGCCAAACGGATGCGCAGTATTTT.

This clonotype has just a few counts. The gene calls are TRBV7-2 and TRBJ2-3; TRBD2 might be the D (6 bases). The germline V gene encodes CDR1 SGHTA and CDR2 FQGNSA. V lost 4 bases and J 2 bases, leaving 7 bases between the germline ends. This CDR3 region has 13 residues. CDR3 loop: CASSWDFTDTQYF. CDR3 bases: TGTGCCAGCAGCTGGGACTTCACAGATACGCAGTATTTT.